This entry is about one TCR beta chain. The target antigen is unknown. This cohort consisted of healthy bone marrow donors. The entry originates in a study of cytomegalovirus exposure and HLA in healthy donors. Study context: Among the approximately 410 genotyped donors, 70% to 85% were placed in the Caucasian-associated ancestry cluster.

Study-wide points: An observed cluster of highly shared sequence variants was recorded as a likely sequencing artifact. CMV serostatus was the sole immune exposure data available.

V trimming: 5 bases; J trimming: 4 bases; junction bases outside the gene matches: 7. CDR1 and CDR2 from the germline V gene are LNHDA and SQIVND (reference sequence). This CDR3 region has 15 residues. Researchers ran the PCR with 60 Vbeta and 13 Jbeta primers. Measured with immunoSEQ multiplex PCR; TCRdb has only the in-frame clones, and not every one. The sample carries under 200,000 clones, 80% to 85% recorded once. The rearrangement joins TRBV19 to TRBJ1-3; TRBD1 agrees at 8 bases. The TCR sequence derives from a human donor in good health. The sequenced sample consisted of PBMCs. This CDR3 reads CASSADRGRGNTIYF. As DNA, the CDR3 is TGTGCCAGTAGTGCCGACAGGGGAAGAGGAAACACCATATATTTT.